This record covers a single TCR beta chain. The time point was: newly diagnosed GD, antithyroid drugs for less than 3 months. Construction of the TCR library relied on RNA isolated from PBMCs. Germline values: CDR1 SGHRS, CDR2 YFSETQ. The CDR3 is made up of 14 amino acids. V was cut by 0 bases and J by 9 bases, with 13 bases left in between. The data originate from a study of regulatory T cells in long-lasting Graves disease. Arm-PCR of CDR3 regions with iRepertoire HTBI primers generated TCR beta libraries. TCRdb fed the multiplex PCR reads into MiXCR, producing one record per CDR3 protein. The sample yields some 600,000 distinct CDR3 sequences, around 16% seen once. This sample was also put to use in a study of T cells in Graves' hyperthyroidism and ophthalmopathy.

The sample in question was peripheral blood mononuclear cells (PBMCs), obtained at new diagnosis, from a patient treated with antithyroid drugs. The chain joins TRBV5-1 to TRBJ2-1, with D hard to call. This clonotype originated in a man in his late teens or twenties with Graves disease. The CDR3 here is CASSLDPRTGEQFF. As DNA, the CDR3 is TGCGCCAGCAGCTTGGATCCTAGAACCGGTGAGCAGTTCTTC.